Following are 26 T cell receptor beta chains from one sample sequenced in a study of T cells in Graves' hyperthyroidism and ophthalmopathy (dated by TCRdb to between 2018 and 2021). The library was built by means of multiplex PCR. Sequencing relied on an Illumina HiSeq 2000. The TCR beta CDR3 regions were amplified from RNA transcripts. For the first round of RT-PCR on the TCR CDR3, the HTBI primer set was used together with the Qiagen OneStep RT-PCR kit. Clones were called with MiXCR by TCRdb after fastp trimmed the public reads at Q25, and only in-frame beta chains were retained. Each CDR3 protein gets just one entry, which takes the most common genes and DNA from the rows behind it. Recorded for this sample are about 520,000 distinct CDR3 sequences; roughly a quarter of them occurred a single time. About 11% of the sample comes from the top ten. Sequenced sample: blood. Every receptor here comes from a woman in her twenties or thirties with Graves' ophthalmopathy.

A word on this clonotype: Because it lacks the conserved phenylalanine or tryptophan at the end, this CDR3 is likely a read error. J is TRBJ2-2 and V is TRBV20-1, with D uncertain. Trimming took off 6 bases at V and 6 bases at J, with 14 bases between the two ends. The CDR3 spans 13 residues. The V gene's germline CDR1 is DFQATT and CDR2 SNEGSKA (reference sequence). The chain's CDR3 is CSANRRKAGELFY. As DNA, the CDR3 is TGCAGTGCCAATAGGAGAAAGGCCGGGGAGCTGTTTTAT.

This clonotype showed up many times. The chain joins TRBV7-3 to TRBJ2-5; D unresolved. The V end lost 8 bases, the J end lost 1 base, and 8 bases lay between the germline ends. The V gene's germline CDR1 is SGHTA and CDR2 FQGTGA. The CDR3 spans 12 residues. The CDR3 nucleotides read TGTGCCAGCCCTAGGGTCCAAGAGACCCAGTACTTC. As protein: CASPRVQETQYF.

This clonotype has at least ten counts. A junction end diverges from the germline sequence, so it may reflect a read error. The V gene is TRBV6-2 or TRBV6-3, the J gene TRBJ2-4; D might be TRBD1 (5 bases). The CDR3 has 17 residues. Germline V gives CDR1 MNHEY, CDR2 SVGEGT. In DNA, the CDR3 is TGTGCCAGCAAGACGGACACGTCTCCGTTAGCCAAAAACATTAAGTACTTC. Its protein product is CASKTDTSPLAKNIKYF.

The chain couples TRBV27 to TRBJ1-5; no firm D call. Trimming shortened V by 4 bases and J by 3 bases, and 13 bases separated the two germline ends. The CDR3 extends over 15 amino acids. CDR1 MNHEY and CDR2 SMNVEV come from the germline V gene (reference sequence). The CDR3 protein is CASSSRPGYNQPQHF. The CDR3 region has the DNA TGTGCCAGCAGTTCCCGCCCCGGGTACAATCAGCCCCAGCATTTT.

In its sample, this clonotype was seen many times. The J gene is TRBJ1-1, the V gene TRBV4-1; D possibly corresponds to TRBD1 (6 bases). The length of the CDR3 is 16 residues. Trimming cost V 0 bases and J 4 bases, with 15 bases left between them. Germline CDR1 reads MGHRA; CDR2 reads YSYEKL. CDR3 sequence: CASSQEPNRVGTEAFF. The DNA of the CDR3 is TGCGCCAGCAGCCAAGAACCGAACAGGGTCGGCACTGAAGCTTTCTTT.

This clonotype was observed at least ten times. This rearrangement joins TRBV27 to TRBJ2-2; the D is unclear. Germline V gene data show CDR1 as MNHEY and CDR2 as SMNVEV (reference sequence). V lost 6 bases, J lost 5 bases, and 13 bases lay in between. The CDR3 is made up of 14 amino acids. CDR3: CASRILGETGELFF. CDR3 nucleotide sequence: TGTGCCAGCAGAATATTAGGCGAAACCGGGGAGCTGTTTTTT.

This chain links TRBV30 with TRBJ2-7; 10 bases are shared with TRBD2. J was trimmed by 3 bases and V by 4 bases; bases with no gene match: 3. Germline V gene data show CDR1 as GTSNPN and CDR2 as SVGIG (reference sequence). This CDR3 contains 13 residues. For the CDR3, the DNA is TGTGCCTGGATGGTAGCGGGGGGCTACGAGCAGTACTTC. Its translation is CAWMVAGGYEQYF. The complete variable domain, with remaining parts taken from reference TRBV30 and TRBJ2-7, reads SQTIHQWPATLVQPVGSPLSLECTVEGTSNPNLYWYRQAAGRGLQLLFYSVGIGQISSEVPQNLSASRPQDRQFILSSKKLLLSDSGFYLCAWMVAGGYEQYFGPGTRLTVT.

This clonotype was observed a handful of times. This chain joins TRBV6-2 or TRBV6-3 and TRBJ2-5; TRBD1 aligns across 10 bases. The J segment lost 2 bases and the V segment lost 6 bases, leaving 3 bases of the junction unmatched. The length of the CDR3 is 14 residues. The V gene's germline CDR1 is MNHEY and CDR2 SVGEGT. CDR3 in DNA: TGTGCCAGCAGCGAGGACAGGGGGCAAGAGACCCAGTACTTC. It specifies CASSEDRGQETQYF.

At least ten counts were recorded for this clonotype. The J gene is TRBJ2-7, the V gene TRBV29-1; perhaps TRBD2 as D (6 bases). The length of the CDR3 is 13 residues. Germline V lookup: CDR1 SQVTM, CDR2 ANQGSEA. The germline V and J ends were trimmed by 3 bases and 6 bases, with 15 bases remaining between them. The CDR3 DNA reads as TGCAGCGTTGACGGGACTCCTCCTCGCGAGCAGTACTTC. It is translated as CSVDGTPPREQYF.

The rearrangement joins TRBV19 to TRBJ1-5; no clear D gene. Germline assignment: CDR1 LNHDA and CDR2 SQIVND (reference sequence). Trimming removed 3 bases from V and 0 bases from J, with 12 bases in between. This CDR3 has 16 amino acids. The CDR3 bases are TGTGCCAGTAGTATGGTGGGGTCTTATAGCAATCAGCCCCAGCATTTT. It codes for CASSMVGSYSNQPQHF.

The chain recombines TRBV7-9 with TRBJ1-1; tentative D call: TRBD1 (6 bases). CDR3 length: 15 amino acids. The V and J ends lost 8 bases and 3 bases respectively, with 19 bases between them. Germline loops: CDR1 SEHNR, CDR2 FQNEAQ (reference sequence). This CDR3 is CASGDKEKGDTEAFF. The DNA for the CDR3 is TGTGCCAGCGGAGACAAGGAAAAGGGGGACACTGAAGCTTTCTTT.

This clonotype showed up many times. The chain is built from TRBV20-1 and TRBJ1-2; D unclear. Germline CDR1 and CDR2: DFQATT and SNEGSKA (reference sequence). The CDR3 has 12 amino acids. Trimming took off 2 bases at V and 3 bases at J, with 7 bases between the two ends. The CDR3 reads CSARQGDYGYTF. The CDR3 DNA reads TGCAGTGCTAGACAAGGAGACTATGGCTACACCTTC.

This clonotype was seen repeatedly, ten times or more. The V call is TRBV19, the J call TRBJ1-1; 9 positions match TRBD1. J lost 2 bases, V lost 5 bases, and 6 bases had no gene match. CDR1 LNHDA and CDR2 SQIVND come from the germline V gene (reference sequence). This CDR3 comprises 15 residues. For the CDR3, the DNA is TGTGCCAGTAGTCTCGGACAGGGGACTAACACTGAAGCTTTCTTT. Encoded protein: CASSLGQGTNTEAFF.

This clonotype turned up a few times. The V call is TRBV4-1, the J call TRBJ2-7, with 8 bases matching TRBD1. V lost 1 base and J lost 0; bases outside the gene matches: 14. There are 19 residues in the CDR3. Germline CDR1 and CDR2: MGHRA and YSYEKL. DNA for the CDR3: TGCGCCAGCAGCCAAGGTTCCAGGGGGCCCCTTTCGAGCTCCTACGAGCAGTACTTC. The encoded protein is CASSQGSRGPLSSSYEQYF.

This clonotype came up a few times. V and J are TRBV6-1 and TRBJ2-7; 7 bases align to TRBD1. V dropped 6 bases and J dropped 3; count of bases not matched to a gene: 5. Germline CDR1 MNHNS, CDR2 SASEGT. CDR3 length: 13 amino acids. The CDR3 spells CASSRDSHYEQYF. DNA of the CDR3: TGTGCCAGCAGCCGGGACAGTCACTACGAGCAGTACTTC.

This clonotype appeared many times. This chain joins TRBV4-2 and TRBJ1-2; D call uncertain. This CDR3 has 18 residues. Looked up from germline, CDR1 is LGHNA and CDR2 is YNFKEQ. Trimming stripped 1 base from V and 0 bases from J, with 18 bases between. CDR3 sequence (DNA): TGTGCCAGCAGCCAAGGCCCCGCAGCCATGAAAGCTAACTATGGCTACACCTTC. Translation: CASSQGPAAMKANYGYTF.

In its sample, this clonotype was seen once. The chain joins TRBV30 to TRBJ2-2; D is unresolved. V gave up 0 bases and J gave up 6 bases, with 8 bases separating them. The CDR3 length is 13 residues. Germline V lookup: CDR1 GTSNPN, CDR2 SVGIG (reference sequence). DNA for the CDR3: TGTGCCTGGAGTGTATCTACAGCCGGGGAGCTGTTTTTT. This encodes CAWSVSTAGELFF.

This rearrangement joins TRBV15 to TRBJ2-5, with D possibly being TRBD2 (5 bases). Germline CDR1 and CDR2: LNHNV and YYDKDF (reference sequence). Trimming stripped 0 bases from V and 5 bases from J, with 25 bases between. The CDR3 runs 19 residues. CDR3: CATSREKSFEEASWETQYF. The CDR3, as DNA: TGTGCCACCAGCAGAGAGAAGTCGTTCGAGGAGGCTAGCTGGGAGACCCAGTACTTC.

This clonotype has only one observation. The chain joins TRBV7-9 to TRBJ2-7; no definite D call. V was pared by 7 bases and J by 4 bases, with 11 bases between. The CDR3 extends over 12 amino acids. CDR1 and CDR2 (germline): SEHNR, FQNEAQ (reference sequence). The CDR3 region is CASITTQYEQYF. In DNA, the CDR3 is TGTGCCAGCATCACCACTCAGTACGAGCAGTACTTC.

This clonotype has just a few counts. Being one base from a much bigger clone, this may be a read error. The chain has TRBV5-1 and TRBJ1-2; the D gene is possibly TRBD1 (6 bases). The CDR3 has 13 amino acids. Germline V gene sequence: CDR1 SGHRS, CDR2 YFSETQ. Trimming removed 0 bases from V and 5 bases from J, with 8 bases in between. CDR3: CASSLAGEYGYTF. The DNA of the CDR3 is TGCGCCAGCAGCTTGGCAGGGGAATATGGCTACACCTTC.

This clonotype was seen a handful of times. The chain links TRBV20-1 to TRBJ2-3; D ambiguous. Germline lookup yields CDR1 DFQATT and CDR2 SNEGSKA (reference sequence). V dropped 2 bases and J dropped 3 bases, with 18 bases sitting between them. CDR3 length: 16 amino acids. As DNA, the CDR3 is TGCAGTGCTAGACCCCTCGCTGTAATAGGAACAGATACGCAGTATTTT. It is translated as CSARPLAVIGTDTQYF.

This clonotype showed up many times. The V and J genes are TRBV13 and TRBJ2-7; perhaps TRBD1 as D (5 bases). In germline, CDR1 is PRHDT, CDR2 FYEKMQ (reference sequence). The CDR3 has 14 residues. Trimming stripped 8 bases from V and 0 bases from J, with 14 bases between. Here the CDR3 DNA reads TGTGCCAGCGGCCAGACAGCGAGCTCCTACGAGCAGTACTTC. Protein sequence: CASGQTASSYEQYF.

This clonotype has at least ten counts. The CDR3 bases are TGTGCCAGCAACAGCGGGGGCCTCAACACCGGGGAGCTGTTTTTT. Amino acids: CASNSGGLNTGELFF. The chain links TRBV9 to TRBJ2-2; 8 positions agree with TRBD2. Germline trimming cut 6 bases from V and 2 bases from J; bases unmatched to any gene: 6. Germline V gene sequence: CDR1 SGDLS, CDR2 YYNGEE. This CDR3 region has 15 residues.

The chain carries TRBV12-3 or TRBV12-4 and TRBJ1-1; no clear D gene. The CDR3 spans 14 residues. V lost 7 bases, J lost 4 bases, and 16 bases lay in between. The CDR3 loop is CASTPTGETTEAFF. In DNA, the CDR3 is TGTGCCAGCACCCCGACGGGAGAGACCACTGAAGCTTTCTTT.

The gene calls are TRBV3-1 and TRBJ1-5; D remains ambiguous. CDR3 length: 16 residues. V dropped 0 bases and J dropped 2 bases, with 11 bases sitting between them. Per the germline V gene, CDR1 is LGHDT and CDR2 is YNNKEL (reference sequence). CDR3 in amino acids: CASSQDGGTGNQPQHF. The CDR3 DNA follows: TGTGCCAGCAGCCAAGATGGCGGAACAGGCAATCAGCCCCAGCATTTT.

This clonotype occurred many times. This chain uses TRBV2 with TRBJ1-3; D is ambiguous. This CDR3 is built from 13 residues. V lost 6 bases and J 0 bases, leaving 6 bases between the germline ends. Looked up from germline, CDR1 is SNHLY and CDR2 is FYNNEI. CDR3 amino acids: CASSGSSGNTIYF. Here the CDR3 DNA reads TGTGCCAGCAGCGGCAGCTCTGGAAACACCATATATTTT.